One and the same sample provided the 27 T cell receptor beta chains below, sequenced in a study of T cell clonotyping in hematopoietic cell transplantation. Profiling relied on immunoSEQ multiplex PCR, and the TCRdb table lists in-frame clones only, not all of them. The sample includes approximately 80,000 clones, around 96% of them seen just once. Time point here: recipient sample about 28 days before transplant, after cytoreduction. Source: peripheral blood mononuclear cells, taken before stem cell transplant. These receptors were taken from a woman aged 45-59 years with acute myeloid leukemia. Some clones in this sample may be carry-over from other donors' samples.

This rearrangement joins TRBV5-1 to TRBJ1-5; 8 bases match TRBD1. The germline V gene encodes CDR1 SGHRS and CDR2 YFSETQ. V was clipped by 4 bases and J by 2 bases; unmatched bases: 11. The CDR3 spans 17 residues. CDR3 residues: CASSPGQGRGRNQPQHF. As DNA, the CDR3 is TGCGCCAGCAGCCCTGGACAGGGAAGAGGGCGCAATCAGCCCCAGCATTTT. The full variable domain, completed using reference TRBV5-1 and TRBJ1-5, is KAGVTQTPRYLIKTRGQQVTLSCSPISGHRSVSWYQQTPGQGLQFLFEYFSETQRNKGNFPGRFSGRQFSNSRSEMNVSTLELGDSALYLCASSPGQGRGRNQPQHFGDGTRLSIL.

This chain uses TRBV6-5 with TRBJ2-4; tentative D call: TRBD2 (5 bases). Per germline, CDR1 MNHEY and CDR2 SVGAGI. CDR3 length: 12 residues. V lost 5 bases and J 9 bases, leaving 11 bases between the germline ends. This CDR3 is CASSPTGVIQYF. The CDR3 nucleotides are TGTGCCAGCAGTCCGACCGGGGTCATTCAGTACTTC.

CDR3 nucleotide sequence: TGTGCCAGCAGCTCAGGGGGTTTATACGAGCAGTACTTC. It specifies CASSSGGLYEQYF. The V call is TRBV28, the J call TRBJ2-7; TRBD1 matches 7 bases. There are 13 residues in the CDR3. V was pared by 6 bases and J by 4 bases, with 6 bases of the junction left unmatched. Germline V CDR1 and CDR2: MDHEN, SYDVKM.

The rearrangement uses TRBV7-2 and TRBJ1-5; the D gene is possibly TRBD1 (5 bases). The CDR3 extends over 13 amino acids. Trimming shortened V by 5 bases and J by 6 bases, and 11 bases separated the two germline ends. CDR1 and CDR2 (germline): SGHTA, FQGNSA. Here the CDR3 DNA reads TGTGCCAGCAGCCTCCCGGGGGGTCAGCCCCAGCATTTT. Protein: CASSLPGGQPQHF.

This clone has just one count. V usage is TRBV25-1 and J usage is TRBJ2-7; maybe TRBD1 (5 bases). V lost 4 bases and J 3 bases, leaving 7 bases between the germline ends. Per the germline V gene, CDR1 is MGHDK and CDR2 is SYGVNS. The CDR3 length is 12 residues. The CDR3 region has the DNA TGTGCCAGCAGTGCGACAGACTACGAGCAGTACTTC. Protein: CASSATDYEQYF.

The chain combines TRBV7-9 with TRBJ1-1, with D maybe TRBD1 (5 bases). V gave up 5 bases and J gave up 1 base, with 20 bases separating them. This CDR3 comprises 17 residues. Germline V CDR1 and CDR2: SEHNR, FQNEAQ (reference sequence). Here the CDR3 reads CASSPKTGRERNTEAFF. CDR3 sequence (DNA): TGTGCCAGCAGCCCCAAAACGGGGCGCGAGCGGAACACTGAAGCTTTCTTT.

The CDR3 spells CAWSELDRDGGGYTF. The CDR3 region has the DNA TGTGCCTGGAGTGAGCTAGACAGGGACGGTGGTGGCTACACCTTC. V is TRBV30 and J is TRBJ1-2, with 7 bases aligning to TRBD1. Trimming at V came to 1 base and at J to 7 bases, leaving 12 bases not matched to a gene. This CDR3 has 15 amino acids. The germline V gene encodes CDR1 GTSNPN and CDR2 SVGIG (reference sequence).

The chain has TRBV14 and TRBJ1-2; tentative D call: TRBD1 (5 bases). V was cut by 3 bases and J by 8 bases, with 13 bases left in between. This CDR3 comprises 13 residues. In germline, CDR1 is SGHDN, CDR2 FVKESK. The CDR3 nucleotides are TGTGCCAGCAGCCAGGGTGGGGGAACCGGCTACACCTTC. This encodes CASSQGGGTGYTF. The variable domain in full, completed from reference TRBV14 and TRBJ1-2, reads EAGVTQFPSHSVIEKGQTVTLRCDPISGHDNLYWYRRVMGKEIKFLLHFVKESKQDESGMPNNRFLAERTGGTYSTLKVQPAELEDSGVYFCASSQGGGTGYTFGSGTRLTVV.

The V and J genes are TRBV5-4 and TRBJ2-7; 7 positions agree with TRBD2. Germline V gene data show CDR1 as SGHNT and CDR2 as YYREEE (reference sequence). J gave up 2 bases and V 4 bases, and 15 bases lay outside the gene matches. The CDR3 is 17 residues long. CDR3 bases: TGTGCCAGCAGCCTATTGGGGAGGGGTAGCGGTACCTACGAGCAGTACTTC. Protein product: CASSLLGRGSGTYEQYF.

V and J are TRBV27 and TRBJ1-4; possibly TRBD1 for D (6 bases). Germline values: CDR1 MNHEY, CDR2 SMNVEV (reference sequence). The ends were cut back, 3 bases at V and 7 bases at J, with 12 bases in the middle. The CDR3 contains 14 residues. The CDR3 reads CASSFTGSGEKLFF. Here the CDR3 DNA reads TGTGCCAGCAGTTTTACAGGGAGCGGTGAAAAACTGTTTTTT.

The rearrangement uses TRBV28 and TRBJ1-6; D is unclear. In germline, CDR1 is MDHEN, CDR2 SYDVKM. The CDR3 loop spans 16 amino acids. V was cut by 6 bases and J by 0 bases, with 12 bases left in between. In DNA, the CDR3 is TGTGCCAGCAGGGGATGGAAGACCTCCTATAATTCACCCCTCCACTTT. It encodes CASRGWKTSYNSPLHF.

The CDR3 sequence is CASSGPLGEQYF. Written as DNA, the CDR3 is TGTGCCAGCTCGGGACCGCTGGGTGAGCAGTACTTC. The rearrangement uses TRBV27 and TRBJ2-7, with D perhaps assigned TRBD1 or TRBD2 (5 bases each). Germline-derived CDR1 and CDR2 are MNHEY and SMNVEV (reference sequence). The CDR3 sequence is 12 residues long. Trimming removed 8 bases at V and 7 bases at J, with 15 bases between.

The rearrangement joins TRBV21-1 to TRBJ1-1; TRBD1 is the table's D call and was not checked against the DNA. TRBV21-1 is a pseudogene. This CDR3 is built from 14 residues. The CDR3 region has the DNA TGTGCCAGCAGCAAGACCGACAGGGCGGTTGAAGCTTTCTTT. Its translation is CASSKTDRAVEAFF.

The chain links TRBV6-5 to TRBJ2-3, with D tentatively TRBD1 or TRBD2 (5 bases each). From germline, CDR1 is MNHEY and CDR2 SVGAGI. The CDR3 sequence is 15 residues long. The ends were cut back, 2 bases at V and 4 bases at J, with 13 bases in the middle. CDR3 residues: CASSYEGLLSDTQYF. The CDR3 nucleotides are TGTGCCAGCAGTTACGAGGGGTTACTCTCAGATACGCAGTATTTT.

This clone was recorded only once. V gene TRBV6-4 combines with J gene TRBJ1-2; TRBD1 agrees at 7 bases. This CDR3 region has 17 residues. Germline assignment: CDR1 MRHNA and CDR2 SNTAGT. V shed 4 bases, J shed 5 bases, and the junction held 16 bases outside the gene matches. CDR3: CASSATVVQGDLYGYTF. CDR3 DNA: TGTGCCAGCAGTGCTACTGTAGTTCAGGGGGACTTATATGGCTACACCTTC.

The chain carries TRBV5-4 and TRBJ2-5; TRBD2 matches at 10 bases. J lost 5 bases, V lost 9 bases, and 7 bases had no gene match. The germline V gene encodes CDR1 SGHNT and CDR2 YYREEE (reference sequence). This CDR3 has 13 residues. CDR3 in amino acids: CATIAGGGETQYF. In DNA form, the CDR3 reads TGTGCCACCATAGCGGGAGGAGGGGAGACCCAGTACTTC.

This chain joins TRBV5-1 and TRBJ2-1; TRBD2 might be the D (5 bases). The V end was cut by 4 bases, the J end by 9 bases, with 11 bases between. Germline V CDR1 and CDR2: SGHRS, YFSETQ. This CDR3 is built from 12 residues. CDR3: CASSLTITEQFF. The CDR3, as DNA: TGCGCCAGCAGCCTGACTATAACTGAGCAGTTCTTC.

This chain uses TRBV5-8 with TRBJ2-7, with 9 bases lining up with TRBD1. The CDR3 spans 15 residues. The germline gives CDR1 SGHTS, CDR2 YDEGEE. The V and J ends lost 1 base and 3 bases, in that order; junction bases with no gene match: 5. This chain's CDR3 is CASSLRRDRVYEQYF. In DNA, the CDR3 is TGTGCCAGCAGCTTGCGCCGGGACAGGGTCTACGAGCAGTACTTC.

V and J are TRBV5-1 and TRBJ2-5; a weak D match, TRBD2 (5 bases). The ends were cut back, 0 bases at V and 1 base at J, with 10 bases in the middle. Germline values: CDR1 SGHRS, CDR2 YFSETQ. This CDR3 is built from 15 residues. The CDR3 DNA is TGCGCCAGCAGCTTGGTCGGAGCGGTCCAAGAGACCCAGTACTTC. Protein sequence: CASSLVGAVQETQYF.

This clone occurred a few times. V is TRBV5-5 and J is TRBJ1-2, with 7 nucleotides matching TRBD1. This CDR3 has 14 residues. Germline loops: CDR1 SGHKS, CDR2 YYEKEE (reference sequence). The J segment lost 4 bases and the V segment lost 2 bases, leaving 5 bases of the junction unmatched. CDR3 DNA sequence: TGTGCCAGCAGCTTTGCAGGGGGGACCTATGGCTACACCTTC. As protein: CASSFAGGTYGYTF.

The chain recombines TRBV29-1 with TRBJ1-2, with 11 bases lining up with TRBD1. The CDR3 sequence is 13 residues long. Germline trimming cut 6 bases from V and 3 bases from J; bases unmatched to any gene: 3. The V gene's germline CDR1 is SQVTM and CDR2 ANQGSEA. In DNA form, the CDR3 reads TGCAGCGTAGGGGACAGGGGGTACTATGGCTACACCTTC. Residues: CSVGDRGYYGYTF.

A word on this clone: One end of the junction varies from germline; a read error may be responsible. The chain recombines TRBV11-3 with TRBJ2-7, with a possible D match to TRBD1 (5 bases). The CDR3 spans 14 residues. Germline values: CDR1 SGHNT, CDR2 YENEEA. The chain's CDR3 is CASSYQGSSHEQYF. The DNA of the CDR3 is TGTGCCAGCAGCTATCAGGGTTCCTCCCACGAGCAGTACTTC.

The rearrangement uses TRBV6-5 and TRBJ1-6; 7 bases align to TRBD1. The CDR3 covers 14 residues. Germline V gives CDR1 MNHEY, CDR2 SVGAGI. The junction had 13 bases not matched to a gene; V was cut back by 6 bases and J by 14 bases. CDR3 in amino acids: CASRKLGQVSSLHF. DNA of the CDR3: TGTGCCAGCAGAAAACTAGGACAGGTTTCCTCCCTCCACTTT.

The chain couples TRBV14 to TRBJ1-1; no firm D call. This CDR3 is 15 amino acids long. CDR1 and CDR2 from the germline V gene are SGHDN and FVKESK. Trimming pared 0 bases from V and 1 base from J, leaving 9 bases between. The CDR3: CASSQDLTRNTEAFF. CDR3 nucleotide sequence: TGTGCCAGCAGCCAAGACCTAACTCGGAACACTGAAGCTTTCTTT.

The chain recombines TRBV6-1 with TRBJ1-5; 9 bases map to TRBD1. Germline V CDR1 and CDR2: MNHNS, SASEGT. The CDR3 totals 15 residues. V lost 2 bases and J lost 5; bases outside the gene matches: 4. The CDR3 reads CASSEMGTGHQPQHF. DNA for the CDR3: TGTGCCAGCAGTGAAATGGGGACAGGGCATCAGCCCCAGCATTTT.

This chain joins TRBV9 and TRBJ2-7; D perhaps matches TRBD2 (5 bases). Between the trimmed V and J ends, which lost 2 bases and 1 base, there was a span of 7 bases. Germline V CDR1 and CDR2: SGDLS, YYNGEE. This CDR3 has 13 residues. The CDR3 sequence: CASSVEGSYEQYF. CDR3 bases: TGTGCCAGCAGCGTTGAGGGATCCTACGAGCAGTACTTC.

The V and J genes are TRBV9 and TRBJ1-3; D is unresolved. This CDR3 comprises 15 residues. Between the trimmed V and J ends, which lost 0 bases and 4 bases, there was a span of 11 bases. Germline CDR1 and CDR2: SGDLS and YYNGEE. In nucleotides, the CDR3 is TGTGCCAGCAGCGTAGGTCCCAGTATAGGAAACACCATATATTTT. Protein product: CASSVGPSIGNTIYF.